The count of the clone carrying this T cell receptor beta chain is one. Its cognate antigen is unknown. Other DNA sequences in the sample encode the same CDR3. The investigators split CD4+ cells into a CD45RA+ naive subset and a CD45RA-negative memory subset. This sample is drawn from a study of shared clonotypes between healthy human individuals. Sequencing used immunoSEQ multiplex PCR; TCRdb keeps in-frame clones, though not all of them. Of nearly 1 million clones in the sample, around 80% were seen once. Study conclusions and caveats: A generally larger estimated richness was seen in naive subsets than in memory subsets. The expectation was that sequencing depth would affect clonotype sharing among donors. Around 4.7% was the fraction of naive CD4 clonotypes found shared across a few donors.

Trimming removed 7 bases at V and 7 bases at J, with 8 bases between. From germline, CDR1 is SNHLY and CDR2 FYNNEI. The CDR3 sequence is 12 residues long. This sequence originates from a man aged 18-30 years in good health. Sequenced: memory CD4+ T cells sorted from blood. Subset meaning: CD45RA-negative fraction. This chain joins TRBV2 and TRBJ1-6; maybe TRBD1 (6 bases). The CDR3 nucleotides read TGTGCCAGCAACAGGGTAAATTCACCCCTCCACTTT. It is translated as CASNRVNSPLHF.